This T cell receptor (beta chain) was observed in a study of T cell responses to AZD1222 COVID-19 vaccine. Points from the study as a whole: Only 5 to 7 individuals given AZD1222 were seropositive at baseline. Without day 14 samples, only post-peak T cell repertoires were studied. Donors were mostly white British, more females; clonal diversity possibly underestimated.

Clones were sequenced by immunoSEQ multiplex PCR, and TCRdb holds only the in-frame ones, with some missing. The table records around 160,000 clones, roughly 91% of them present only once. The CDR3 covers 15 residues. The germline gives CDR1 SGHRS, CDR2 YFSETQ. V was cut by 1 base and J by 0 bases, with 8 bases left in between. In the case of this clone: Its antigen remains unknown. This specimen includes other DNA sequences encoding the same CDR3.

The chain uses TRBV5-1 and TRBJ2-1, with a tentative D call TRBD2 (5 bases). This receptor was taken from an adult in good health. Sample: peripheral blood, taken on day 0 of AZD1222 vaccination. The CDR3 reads CASSLSGSSYNEQFF. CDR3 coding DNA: TGCGCCAGCAGCTTGAGCGGTAGCTCCTACAATGAGCAGTTCTTC.